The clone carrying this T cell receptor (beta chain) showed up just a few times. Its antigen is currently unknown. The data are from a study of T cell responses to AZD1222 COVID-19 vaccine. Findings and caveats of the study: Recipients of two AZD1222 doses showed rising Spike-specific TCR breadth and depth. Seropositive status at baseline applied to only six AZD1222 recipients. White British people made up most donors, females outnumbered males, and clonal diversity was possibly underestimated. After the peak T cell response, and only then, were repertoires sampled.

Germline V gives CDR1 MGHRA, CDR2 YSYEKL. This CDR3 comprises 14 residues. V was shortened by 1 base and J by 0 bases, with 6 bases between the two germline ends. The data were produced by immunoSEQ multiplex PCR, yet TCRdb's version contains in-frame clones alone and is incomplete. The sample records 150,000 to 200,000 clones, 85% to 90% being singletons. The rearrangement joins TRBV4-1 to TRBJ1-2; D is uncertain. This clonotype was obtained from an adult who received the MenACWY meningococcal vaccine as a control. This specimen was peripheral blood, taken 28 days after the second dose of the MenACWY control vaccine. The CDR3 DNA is TGCGCCAGCAGCCAAGGGGTGGCTAACTATGGCTACACCTTC. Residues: CASSQGVANYGYTF.